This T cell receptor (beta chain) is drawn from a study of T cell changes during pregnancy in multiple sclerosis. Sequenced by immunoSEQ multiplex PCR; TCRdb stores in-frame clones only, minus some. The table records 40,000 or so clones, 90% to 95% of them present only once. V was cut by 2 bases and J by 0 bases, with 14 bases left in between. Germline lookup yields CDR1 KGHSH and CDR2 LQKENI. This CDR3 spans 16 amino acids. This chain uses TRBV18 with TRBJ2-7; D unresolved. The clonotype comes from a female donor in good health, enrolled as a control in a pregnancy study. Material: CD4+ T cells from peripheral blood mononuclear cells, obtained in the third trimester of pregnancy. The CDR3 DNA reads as TGTGCCAGCTCACCAGTCTCGGGTGCAAGCTCCTACGAGCAGTACTTC. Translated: CASSPVSGASSYEQYF.